These 21 T cell receptor beta chains originate from one sample sequenced in a study of metastatic and nonmetastatic thyroid tumors. Every patient underwent thyroid surgery untreated. TCRdb called clones again from the PCR reads with MiXCR. The profile shows about 12,000 clones, approximately 35% of them singletons. Sequenced sample: tumor tissue. The receptors derive from a female donor with papillary thyroid cancer or a benign thyroid nodule (not recorded which). Some clones in this sample may be carry-over from other donors' samples.

Ten or more counts support this clone. The V gene is TRBV6-1, the J gene TRBJ1-4; D may be TRBD1 (6 bases). CDR3 length: 15 amino acids. Germline V gives CDR1 MNHNS, CDR2 SASEGT. V lost 1 base, J lost 7 bases, and 13 bases lay in between. The CDR3 DNA is TGTGCCAGCAGTGAAGTGGCAGGGGAAGGTGAAAAACTGTTTTTT. Amino acid sequence: CASSEVAGEGEKLFF.

This clone is judged medium-sized. This rearrangement joins TRBV6-1 to TRBJ1-2; 7 bases fit TRBD1. J lost 5 bases, V lost 5 bases, and 5 bases had no gene match. This CDR3 region has 13 residues. Germline CDR1 is MNHNS and CDR2 is SASEGT. This CDR3 reads CASSKTGRYGYTF. The DNA for the CDR3 is TGTGCCAGCAGTAAGACAGGGAGGTATGGCTACACCTTC.

The V call is TRBV9, the J call TRBJ2-7, with 10 bases fitting TRBD1. CDR3 length equals 16 residues. Germline CDR1 and CDR2: SGDLS and YYNGEE. V was pared by 4 bases and J by 3 bases, with 10 bases of the junction left unmatched. The DNA of the CDR3 is TGTGCCAGCAGCCCAGGATCCGGGACAGGGGACTACGAGCAGTACTTC. It yields the protein CASSPGSGTGDYEQYF.

The rearrangement links TRBV30 to TRBJ1-1; D is unclear. Germline V gene data show CDR1 as GTSNPN and CDR2 as SVGIG (reference sequence). The V gene lost 0 bases and the J gene lost 6 bases, with 8 bases spanning the gap. This CDR3 comprises 12 residues. The CDR3 spells CAWSVWEAEAFF. CDR3 in DNA: TGTGCCTGGAGTGTGTGGGAGGCTGAAGCTTTCTTT.

In its sample, this clone was seen many times. V is TRBV7-9 and J is TRBJ2-1; TRBD2 matches at 15 bases. The germline CDR1 and CDR2 sequences are SEHNR and FQNEAQ (reference sequence). The CDR3 sequence is 19 residues long. With 1 base clipped from V and 7 bases from J, the junction kept 11 bases outside the gene matches. CDR3 in DNA: TGTGCCAGCAGCTTAGTTGGACTAGCGGGGGGGCAAGGGGAAAATGAGCAGTTCTTC. Its protein product is CASSLVGLAGGQGENEQFF.

In its sample, this clone ranks as medium-sized. V gene TRBV7-2 combines with J gene TRBJ2-3; D gene uncertain. V shed 3 bases and J shed 1 base, with 11 bases lying between them. The CDR3 consists of 15 residues. Germline values: CDR1 SGHTA, CDR2 FQGNSA. The CDR3 DNA reads TGTGCCAGCAGCTTCACCCGGACCGGCACAGATACGCAGTATTTT. Translating it yields CASSFTRTGTDTQYF. The full variable domain, completed using reference TRBV7-2 and TRBJ2-3, is GAGVSQSPSNKVTEKGKDVELRCDPISGHTALYWYRQSLGQGLEFLIYFQGNSAPDKSGLPSDRFSAERTGGSVSTLTIQRTQQEDSAVYLCASSFTRTGTDTQYFGPGTRLTVL.

The V and J genes are TRBV20-1 and TRBJ1-5; 7 bases align to TRBD1. Germline V lookup: CDR1 DFQATT, CDR2 SNEGSKA (reference sequence). This CDR3 contains 15 residues. V was pared by 1 base and J by 0 bases, with 3 bases of the junction left unmatched. The DNA of the CDR3 is TGCAGTGCTAGAGCCAGGGGGTTTAGCAATCAGCCCCAGCATTTT. Protein: CSARARGFSNQPQHF.

In its sample, this clone was seen a few times. The V and J genes are TRBV28 and TRBJ1-6; D gene uncertain. Trimming shortened V by 6 bases and J by 10 bases, and 13 bases separated the two germline ends. The germline CDR1 and CDR2 sequences are MDHEN and SYDVKM. There are 13 residues in the CDR3. This chain's CDR3 is CASSPDLRSPLHF. CDR3 DNA sequence: TGTGCCAGCAGCCCTGACCTCAGGTCACCCCTCCACTTT.

This clone was recorded at least ten times. V usage is TRBV10-2 and J usage is TRBJ1-1; D might be TRBD1 (5 bases). Deletions cut 4 bases from V and 5 bases from J, with 20 bases between. The V gene's germline CDR1 is WSHSY and CDR2 SAAADI. CDR3 length equals 16 residues. CDR3 coding DNA: TGCGCCAGCAGTGGTTTTGGAAGCAGTTCAGGGACTGAAGCTTTCTTT. Protein sequence: CASSGFGSSSGTEAFF.

For this clone: A read error may explain this, as a much larger clone is one base away. This specimen includes other DNA sequences encoding the same CDR3. The chain employs TRBV5-5 and TRBJ1-5; D ambiguous. The V end lost 4 bases, the J end lost 0 bases, and 5 bases lay between the germline ends. The CDR3 is 13 residues long. Germline V gene lookup returns CDR1 SGHKS and CDR2 YYEKEE (reference sequence). This CDR3 reads CASSPGSNQPQHF. The CDR3 DNA sequence: TGTGCCAGCAGCCCAGGTAGCAATCAGCCCCAGCATTTT.

This chain links TRBV18 with TRBJ2-6, with D tentatively TRBD2 (6 bases). Trimming took 3 bases from V and 0 from J, leaving 9 bases between them. This CDR3 comprises 16 residues. Germline CDR1 KGHSH, CDR2 LQKENI. CDR3 bases: TGTGCCAGCTCACCTCCGGGGGTCTCTGGGGCCAACGTCCTGACTTTC. Amino acid sequence: CASSPPGVSGANVLTF.

The V call is TRBV27, the J call TRBJ2-7; 11 bases line up with TRBD2. This CDR3 is 17 amino acids long. V trimming: 5 bases; J trimming: 0 bases; junction bases outside the gene matches: 9. CDR1 and CDR2 from the germline V gene are MNHEY and SMNVEV (reference sequence). The CDR3 here is CASSPGLAEKSSYEQYF. CDR3 nucleotide sequence: TGTGCCAGCAGTCCGGGACTAGCGGAGAAGAGCTCCTACGAGCAGTACTTC.

This clone counts as medium-sized. The chain couples TRBV27 to TRBJ1-6; no definite D call. V was shortened by 3 bases and J by 7 bases, with 10 bases between the two germline ends. Germline V CDR1 and CDR2: MNHEY, SMNVEV (reference sequence). The CDR3 has 14 residues. The CDR3 DNA is TGTGCCAGCAGTTTCCAGCCCCGCAATTCACCCCTCCACTTT. Translating gives CASSFQPRNSPLHF.

Within the sample, this clone is medium-sized. The rearrangement joins TRBV11-3 to TRBJ2-2; 7 bases are shared with TRBD1. Germline V gene lookup returns CDR1 SGHNT and CDR2 YENEEA. This CDR3 region has 15 residues. V shed 2 bases, J shed 6 bases, and the junction held 6 bases outside the gene matches. CDR3 coding DNA: TGTGCCAGCAGCTTATTACAGGGGATGCCCGGGGAGCTGTTTTTT. Encoded protein: CASSLLQGMPGELFF.

The chain is built from TRBV11-3 and TRBJ1-6, with D tentatively TRBD1 (6 bases). Deletions cut 5 bases from V and 7 bases from J, with 18 bases between. The germline V gene encodes CDR1 SGHNT and CDR2 YENEEA. The CDR3 sequence is 16 residues long. In DNA, the CDR3 is TGTGCCAGCAGCCTATCGTCGGGGGCCGAGAATTCACCCCTCCACTTT. It encodes CASSLSSGAENSPLHF.

The chain couples TRBV2 to TRBJ1-4; 12 bases fit TRBD1. V lost 8 bases and J lost 0; bases outside the gene matches: 16. The CDR3 consists of 20 residues. Germline V gene sequence: CDR1 SNHLY, CDR2 FYNNEI. The CDR3 nucleotides are TGTGCCAGCCTCCGGGACAGGGGGCTCCAGGGAGGCCCAACTAATGAAAAACTGTTTTTT. The encoded protein is CASLRDRGLQGGPTNEKLFF.

This clone occurred many times. Other nucleotide sequences in the sample specify the same CDR3. V gene TRBV5-6 combines with J gene TRBJ1-5; maybe TRBD1 (6 bases). This CDR3 is 14 amino acids long. Trimming cost V 5 bases and J 4 bases, with 13 bases left between them. CDR1 is SGHDT, CDR2 YYEEEE, per germline. The CDR3, as DNA: TGTGCCAGCAGGCAACAGGGTCGGAATCAGCCCCAGCATTTT. This encodes CASRQQGRNQPQHF.

The chain joins TRBV9 to TRBJ2-1, with D perhaps TRBD2 (6 bases). The CDR3 extends over 14 amino acids. The ends were cut back, 0 bases at V and 6 bases at J, with 10 bases in the middle. Germline-derived CDR1 and CDR2 are SGDLS and YYNGEE. The CDR3 sequence is CASSVGGTRNEQFF. The CDR3 DNA reads as TGTGCCAGCAGCGTAGGTGGGACTCGCAATGAGCAGTTCTTC.

Ten or more counts support this clone. The rearrangement links TRBV4-2 to TRBJ2-5, with D tentatively TRBD2 (5 bases). Germline CDR1 and CDR2: LGHNA and YNFKEQ. The CDR3 is 14 residues long. V lost 6 bases to trimming and J lost 2 bases, with 13 bases between them. The CDR3 nucleotides are TGTGCCAGCAGTGAGAGCGGAGTTCAAGAGACCCAGTACTTC. Translation gives CASSESGVQETQYF.

This clone has ten or more counts. The chain joins TRBV19 to TRBJ1-2; TRBD1 might be the D (5 bases). CDR3 length: 13 amino acids. The V end was cut by 7 bases, the J end by 7 bases, with 16 bases between. Germline-derived CDR1 and CDR2 are LNHDA and SQIVND (reference sequence). The CDR3 DNA reads TGTGCCAGTACCCGGGACCGGGTGGCTGGCTACACCTTC. Protein product: CASTRDRVAGYTF. The variable domain in full, with the rest retrieved from reference TRBV19 and TRBJ1-2, is DGGITQSPKYLFRKEGQNVTLSCEQNLNHDAMYWYRQDPGQGLRLIYYSQIVNDFQKGDIAEGYSVSREKKESFPLTVTSAQKNPTAFYLCASTRDRVAGYTFGSGTRLTVV.

The rearrangement links TRBV4-2 to TRBJ2-1; 8 nucleotides match TRBD2. This CDR3 spans 19 amino acids. With V trimmed by 4 bases and J by 7 bases, 21 bases remained unmatched. Germline lookup yields CDR1 LGHNA and CDR2 YNFKEQ. CDR3 sequence (DNA): TGTGCCAGCAGCCCCGGGGGCGGGACGGACAGCGGGGGTAGGAATGAGCAGTTCTTC. It encodes CASSPGGGTDSGGRNEQFF.